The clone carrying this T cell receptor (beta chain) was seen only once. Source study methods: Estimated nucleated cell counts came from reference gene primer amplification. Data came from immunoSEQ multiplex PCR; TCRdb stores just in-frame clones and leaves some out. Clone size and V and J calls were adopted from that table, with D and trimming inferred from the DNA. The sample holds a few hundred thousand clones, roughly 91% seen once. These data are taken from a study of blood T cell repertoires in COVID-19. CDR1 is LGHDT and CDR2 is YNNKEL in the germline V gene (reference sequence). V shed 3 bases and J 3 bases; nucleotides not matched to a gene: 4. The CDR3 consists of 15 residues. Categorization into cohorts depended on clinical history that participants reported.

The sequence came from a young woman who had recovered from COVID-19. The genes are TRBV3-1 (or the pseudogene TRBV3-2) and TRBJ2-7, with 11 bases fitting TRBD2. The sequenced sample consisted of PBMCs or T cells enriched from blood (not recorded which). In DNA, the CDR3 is TGTGCCAGCAGCCACGACGGACTAGCGGGCTACGAGCAGTACTTC. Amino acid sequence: CASSHDGLAGYEQYF.